This T cell receptor beta chain was captured by sequencing in a study of T cell clonality in common variable immunodeficiency. Study observations and caveats: Reportedly, TCR beta sequences from common variable immunodeficiency showed fewer deletions and N-nucleotide insertions.

In this sample, this clone turned up many times. Its antigen remains unknown. The read stops 3 residues short of the end of the CDR3; the missing end is completed from the germline J gene. Germline CDR1 SGHVS, CDR2 FQNEAQ. This CDR3 has 15 residues. V lost 11 bases and J 3 bases, leaving 23 bases between the germline ends. Assay used: immunoSEQ multiplex PCR; TCRdb lists only in-frame clones, some missing. The profile covers approximately 81,000 clones, none occurring a single time. This chain joins TRBV7-8 and TRBJ2-7; D is perhaps TRBD2 (5 bases). The sample was peripheral blood mononuclear cells. The sequence was collected from a person aged 18 to 75 in good health. The CDR3 protein is CAASKVSGVNYEQYF. The CDR3 DNA, read in part, is TGTGCCGCCAGCAAAGTATCCGGGGTAAACTACGAG.